The sequence of this T cell receptor (beta chain) was determined in a study of blood T cell repertoires in COVID-19. In the study overall: Collection of acute and convalescent COVID-19 samples took place in the United States, Italy and Spain. The analysed material was cDNA or gDNA that came from T cells, B-cell-depleted T cells, or PBMCs.

Authors' data handling: Counts of nucleated cells, estimated from reference gene primer amplification, were obtained. The protocol was immunoSEQ multiplex PCR, while the TCRdb copy is restricted to in-frame clones and leaves out a portion. D and trimming come from the DNA, and the V and J calls and clone size come from that table. The top ten clones hold 5% to 5.5% of a sample with about 100,000 clones, 75% to 95% of them seen once. CDR3 length equals 13 residues. Germline V lookup: CDR1 SGHAT, CDR2 FQNNGV. Between the trimmed V and J ends, which lost 5 bases and 8 bases, there was a span of 12 bases.

The chain has TRBV11-2 and TRBJ2-2, with D unclear. The source is a man in his fifties with acute or convalescent COVID-19. The material sequenced was peripheral blood. CDR3: CASSPAPTGELFF. CDR3 in DNA: TGTGCCAGCAGCCCTGCGCCCACGGGGGAGCTGTTTTTT.